The source of this TCR beta chain is a study of shared clonotypes between healthy human individuals. The naive CD8 population came from CD45RO-negative cells selected for CCR7, without terminally differentiated effector memory CD45RA+ cells. Germline V gives CDR1 SGHDN, CDR2 FVKESK. The V end was cut by 0 bases, the J end by 3 bases, with 12 bases between. The CDR3 totals 15 residues. Libraries were prepared by immunoSEQ multiplex PCR; TCRdb keeps only in-frame clonotypes and omits some of them. The sample has about 2 million clones, about 95% seen once. The chain has TRBV14 and TRBJ2-7; D may be TRBD1 (6 bases). The receptor's source is a man aged 18 to 35 in good health. Sequencing was done on a sample of naive CD8+ T cells sorted from blood. CDR3 DNA sequence: TGTGCCAGCAGCCAAGACCGTGGCAGGGGCTACGAGCAGTACTTC. This gives the protein CASSQDRGRGYEQYF.